This entry lists 23 T cell receptor beta chains sequenced from one sample in a study of response to subunit inactivated influenza vaccine (dated by TCRdb to 2016 to 2019). The library came from RT-PCR. Sequencing used an Illumina HiSeq 2500. TCRdb passed the public sequencing reads through fastp at Q25 and MiXCR, retaining productive beta sequences. A single entry per CDR3 protein holds the most common genes and DNA from its merged rows. The sample includes 590,000 or so distinct CDR3 sequences, with 11% to 15% observed a single time. The ten largest clones add up to around 7.6% of the sample. The sample here was PBMCs from blood, taken less than 15 days before vaccination. All receptors derive from a man aged 50 to 60 who received an inactivated influenza vaccine. Donor details come from another sample of the same person, matched by shared clones.

This chain connects TRBV15 to TRBJ1-5; TRBD1 matches 8 bases. The CDR3 spans 16 residues. With 1 base clipped from V and 2 bases from J, the junction kept 4 bases outside the gene matches. Germline CDR1 reads LNHNV; CDR2 reads YYDKDF (reference sequence). The CDR3 spells CATSRAPGQGNQPQHF. DNA for the CDR3: TGTGCCACCAGCAGAGCTCCGGGACAGGGCAATCAGCCCCAGCATTTT.

This clonotype was counted only a few times. The V call is TRBV12-3 or TRBV12-4, the J call TRBJ2-5; 7 bases are shared with TRBD1. The CDR3 is 18 amino acids. V was clipped by 7 bases and J by 2 bases; unmatched bases: 19. CDR3 coding DNA: TGTGCCAGCACCACCAAGGTGGGGACAGATTTCCTACAAGAGACCCAGTACTTC. This translates into CASTTKVGTDFLQETQYF.

This clonotype was observed a handful of times. V and J are TRBV11-2 and TRBJ2-1; possibly TRBD2 for D (6 bases). The CDR3 has 19 amino acids. Germline V lookup: CDR1 SGHAT, CDR2 FQNNGV. The ends were cut back, 7 bases at V and 0 bases at J, with 25 bases in the middle. CDR3 sequence reads: CASILILEGVPSSYNEQFF. Here the CDR3 DNA reads TGTGCCAGCATCCTGATTTTGGAGGGCGTCCCAAGCTCCTACAATGAGCAGTTCTTC.

This clonotype has only a few counts. The V gene is TRBV29-1, the J gene TRBJ2-7; 9 bases map to TRBD1. Germline values: CDR1 SQVTM, CDR2 ANQGSEA. V trimming: 3 bases; J trimming: 4 bases; junction bases outside the gene matches: 7. This CDR3 has 14 residues. CDR3 DNA sequence: TGCAGCGTTGACCTGACAGGGGGTGATTACGAGCAGTACTTC. Its translation: CSVDLTGGDYEQYF.

Only a few counts were recorded for this clonotype. The chain uses TRBV7-9 and TRBJ2-3; 8 bases agree with TRBD2. Looked up from germline, CDR1 is SEHNR and CDR2 is FQNEAQ (reference sequence). This CDR3 contains 16 residues. Trimming cost V 2 bases and J 3 bases; bases outside gene matches: 7. The CDR3 sequence is CASSLFSGGPTDTQYF. The CDR3 DNA reads TGTGCCAGCAGCTTATTTTCGGGAGGGCCGACAGATACGCAGTATTTT.

The rearrangement uses TRBV4-2 and TRBJ2-3; the match to TRBD2 covers 14 bases. The CDR3 totals 16 residues. Germline trimming cut 3 bases from V and 3 bases from J; bases unmatched to any gene: 2. The V gene's germline CDR1 is LGHNA and CDR2 YNFKEQ. The CDR3 DNA reads as TGTGCCAGCAGCCAGAGGACTAGCGGGAGGACAGATACGCAGTATTTT. Its protein is CASSQRTSGRTDTQYF.

This clonotype was detected ten times or more. The rearrangement uses TRBV7-2 and TRBJ2-1; D is ambiguous. Germline CDR1 SGHTA, CDR2 FQGNSA. The V end lost 7 bases, the J end lost 3 bases, and 4 bases lay between the germline ends. This CDR3 contains 11 residues. CDR3 loop: CASTSYNEQFF. In nucleotides, the CDR3 is TGTGCCAGCACGAGCTACAATGAGCAGTTCTTC.

This clonotype came up a few times. The chain couples TRBV6-2 or TRBV6-3 to TRBJ2-7; 7 bases align to TRBD1. With 6 bases clipped from V and 2 bases from J, the junction kept 10 bases outside the gene matches. Germline CDR1 MNHEY, CDR2 SVGEGT. CDR3 size: 15 residues. The CDR3 DNA sequence: TGTGCCAGCAGCCACCCTGAGGACAGGACCTACGAGCAGTACTTC. This sequence encodes CASSHPEDRTYEQYF.

This clonotype was seen a handful of times. This rearrangement joins TRBV6-5 to TRBJ2-5; 10 nucleotides line up with TRBD2. Per the germline V gene, CDR1 is MNHEY and CDR2 is SVGAGI. This CDR3 has 15 residues. After removal of 2 bases from V and 5 bases from J, the junction contained 5 bases not matched to a gene. The chain's CDR3 is CASSYGTSDLETQYF. CDR3 sequence (DNA): TGTGCCAGCAGTTACGGGACTAGCGATTTGGAGACCCAGTACTTC.

This clonotype was found a few times. This sequence joins TRBV18 and TRBJ2-7, with D maybe TRBD1 (7 bases). V shed 3 bases and J shed 7 bases, with 13 bases lying between them. This CDR3 contains 13 residues. Germline V gives CDR1 KGHSH, CDR2 LQKENI. CDR3 bases: TGTGCCAGCTCACCTCAGACAGGGAGGGAGCAGTACTTC. Its protein is CASSPQTGREQYF. The full variable domain, in which reference TRBV18 and TRBJ2-7 provide the parts outside the CDR3, is NAGVMQNPRHLVRRRGQEARLRCSPMKGHSHVYWYRQLPEEGLKFMVYLQKENIIDESGMPKERFSAEFPKEGPSILRIQQVVRGDSAAYFCASSPQTGREQYFGPGTRLTVT.

The V and J genes are TRBV7-6 and TRBJ2-7, with 8 nucleotides matching TRBD2. This CDR3 has 14 amino acids. Per the germline V gene, CDR1 is SGHVS and CDR2 is FNYEAQ. Losses at the gene ends were 5 bases for V and 0 bases for J; bases not matched to a gene: 3. Written as DNA, the CDR3 is TGTGCCAGCAGCGCCGGGACTAGCTCCTACGAGCAGTACTTC. It yields the protein CASSAGTSSYEQYF.

A few counts support this clonotype. The chain is built from TRBV4-1 and TRBJ1-4, with 7 bases that match TRBD1. V gave up 4 bases and J gave up 0 bases; unmatched junction bases: 5. CDR3 size: 16 residues. The germline V gene encodes CDR1 MGHRA and CDR2 YSYEKL. Here the CDR3 reads CASSLDRVATNEKLFF. Written as DNA, the CDR3 is TGCGCCAGCAGCCTTGACAGGGTTGCAACTAATGAAAAACTGTTTTTT.

The chain uses TRBV30 and TRBJ2-3; 7 nucleotides line up with TRBD2. The CDR3 runs to 14 residues. With V trimmed by 3 bases and J by 2 bases, 5 bases remained unmatched. The germline V gene has CDR1 GTSNPN and CDR2 SVGIG (reference sequence). Here the CDR3 DNA reads TGTGCCTGGAGCGCCCTAGCGGACACAGATACGCAGTATTTT. It is translated as CAWSALADTDTQYF.

This chain links TRBV9 with TRBJ2-3; D is perhaps TRBD2 (6 bases). The CDR3 has 15 amino acids. In germline, CDR1 is SGDLS, CDR2 YYNGEE. V lost 2 bases and J lost 4, with 14 bases in between. DNA of the CDR3: TGTGCCAGCAGCGTTGAAGGAGGGGCGGCAGATACGCAGTATTTT. It translates to CASSVEGGAADTQYF.

The rearrangement joins TRBV6-5 to TRBJ1-6, with 9 bases identical to TRBD1. V gave up 2 bases and J gave up 10 bases; unmatched junction bases: 3. There are 14 residues in the CDR3. Per germline, CDR1 MNHEY and CDR2 SVGAGI. The CDR3 protein is CASSYDRGGSPLHF. The CDR3 DNA reads TGTGCCAGCAGTTACGACAGGGGGGGGTCACCCCTCCACTTT.

There are a few counts of this clonotype. CDR3 bases: TGTGCCACCACCCGGGACAGACAAGAGACCCAGTACTTC. It yields the protein CATTRDRQETQYF. The V call is TRBV15, the J call TRBJ2-5, with 7 positions matching TRBD1. The CDR3 runs to 13 residues. Germline V lookup: CDR1 LNHNV, CDR2 YYDKDF (reference sequence). The trim removed 7 bases at V and 2 bases at J, leaving 4 bases unmatched.

The genes are TRBV27 and TRBJ2-7; TRBD2 agrees at 8 bases. V trimming: 3 bases; J trimming: 5 bases; junction bases outside the gene matches: 3. Germline CDR1 reads MNHEY; CDR2 reads SMNVEV (reference sequence). The CDR3 totals 13 residues. The CDR3 is CASSFRGGNEQYF. The CDR3, as DNA: TGTGCCAGCAGTTTCCGCGGGGGGAACGAGCAGTACTTC.

The rearrangement joins TRBV20-1 to TRBJ1-2; D remains ambiguous. The CDR3 totals 8 residues. The germline gives CDR1 DFQATT, CDR2 SNEGSKA (reference sequence). Trimming removed 7 bases at V and 7 bases at J, with 4 bases between. CDR3 sequence (DNA): TGCAGTGTTCGTGGCTACACCTTC. This translates into CSVRGYTF.

Many counts were recorded for this clonotype. The genes are TRBV6-2 or TRBV6-3 and TRBJ1-5, with 8 bases lining up with TRBD1. V gave up 8 bases and J gave up 3 bases; unmatched junction bases: 9. The CDR3 consists of 15 residues. CDR1 and CDR2 from the germline V gene are MNHEY and SVGEGT. DNA of the CDR3: TGTGCCAGCCGAGGCAGGGGGCTGGTCAATCAGCCCCAGCATTTT. The encoded protein is CASRGRGLVNQPQHF.

This chain connects TRBV4-2 to TRBJ1-2, with no clear D. CDR1 and CDR2 (germline): LGHNA, YNFKEQ. Trimming cost V 0 bases and J 2 bases, with 10 bases left between them. CDR3 length: 15 residues. The CDR3 loop is CASSQEASENYGYTF. Written as DNA, the CDR3 is TGTGCCAGCAGCCAAGAAGCCAGCGAAAACTATGGCTACACCTTC.

This clonotype came up many times. The V call is TRBV5-1, the J call TRBJ2-4, with 7 bases lining up with TRBD2. The CDR3 has 15 amino acids. V shed 4 bases and J 0 bases; nucleotides not matched to a gene: 4. Germline V CDR1 and CDR2: SGHRS, YFSETQ. CDR3 sequence (DNA): TGCGCCAGCAGCCGGGGGGACGTAGCCAAAAACATTCAGTACTTC. Translating gives CASSRGDVAKNIQYF.

This clonotype came up many times. This chain uses TRBV4-2 with TRBJ2-2; D may correspond to TRBD1 or TRBD2 (5 bases each). This CDR3 is built from 14 residues. The germline CDR1 and CDR2 sequences are LGHNA and YNFKEQ. The V end lost 1 base, the J end lost 6 bases, and 9 bases lay between the germline ends. This chain's CDR3 is CASSQGGTPGELFF. The DNA for the CDR3 is TGTGCCAGCAGCCAAGGTGGGACCCCCGGGGAGCTGTTTTTT.

This chain uses TRBV20-1 with TRBJ2-3; the match to TRBD1 covers 11 bases. The CDR3 covers 14 residues. The V gene's germline CDR1 is DFQATT and CDR2 SNEGSKA (reference sequence). The CDR3: CRLPGQGAPDTQYF. Here the CDR3 DNA reads TGCAGGCTACCCGGACAGGGGGCCCCAGATACGCAGTATTTT.